A single sample gave rise to the 9 T cell receptor beta chains below, sequenced in a study of cytomegalovirus exposure and HLA in healthy donors. The PCR was carried out with 60 Vbeta primers and 13 Jbeta primers. The method was immunoSEQ multiplex PCR; TCRdb's version includes in-frame clones alone and lacks a portion of them. Here the sample table reports some 120,000 clones. The sample consisted of PBMCs. The receptors originated from a man younger than 35 in good health and CMV-seronegative.

The gene calls are TRBV15 and TRBJ2-7; D possibly corresponds to TRBD2 (6 bases). The CDR3 is made up of 13 amino acids. V was cut by 5 bases and J by 6 bases, with 14 bases left in between. CDR1 is LNHNV and CDR2 is YYDKDF in the germline V gene (reference sequence). CDR3 bases: TGTGCCACCAGCGCCCGGAGGGCCTCCGAGCAGTACTTC. This gives the protein CATSARRASEQYF.

The gene calls are TRBV7-9 and TRBJ2-3; a weak D match, TRBD1 (5 bases). Germline CDR1 SEHNR, CDR2 FQNEAQ (reference sequence). Trimming pared 2 bases from V and 6 bases from J, leaving 18 bases between. The CDR3 length is 16 residues. CDR3 DNA: TGTGCCAGCAGCTTATGGACATCCACCCGAGGCGATACGCAGTATTTT. It specifies CASSLWTSTRGDTQYF.

CDR3 DNA: TGTGCCTGGAGTTTGGGACTAGCGGGTTTCACAGATACGCAGTATTTT. Its translation is CAWSLGLAGFTDTQYF. The genes are TRBV30 and TRBJ2-3; 12 nucleotides agree with TRBD2. The junction had 5 bases not matched to a gene; V was cut back by 2 bases and J by 2 bases. Germline-derived CDR1 and CDR2 are GTSNPN and SVGIG (reference sequence). This CDR3 region has 16 residues.

The chain employs TRBV27 and TRBJ1-2; D remains ambiguous. Looked up from germline, CDR1 is MNHEY and CDR2 is SMNVEV (reference sequence). Trimming shortened V by 3 bases and J by 4 bases, and 21 bases separated the two germline ends. The CDR3 is 17 residues long. CDR3 coding DNA: TGTGCCAGCAGTTTTCAACAAATTACCACATCATTCTATGGCTACACCTTC. Its translation is CASSFQQITTSFYGYTF.

The V gene is TRBV2, the J gene TRBJ2-3; TRBD2 is a possible D gene (6 bases). CDR1 and CDR2 from the germline V gene are SNHLY and FYNNEI. This CDR3 is built from 14 residues. V was shortened by 1 base and J by 6 bases, with 11 bases between the two germline ends. In DNA form, the CDR3 reads TGTGCCAGCAGTGAAGGGCTGGCGGGGGATACGCAGTATTTT. Its protein product is CASSEGLAGDTQYF.

The gene calls are TRBV19 and TRBJ1-5; D may be TRBD1 (6 bases). There are 12 residues in the CDR3. Trimming took 7 bases from V and 4 from J, leaving 8 bases between them. Germline V gives CDR1 LNHDA, CDR2 SQIVND (reference sequence). The CDR3 reads CASNRVNQPQHF. CDR3 nucleotide sequence: TGTGCCAGTAACAGGGTAAATCAGCCCCAGCATTTT.

The chain joins TRBV9 to TRBJ2-2; D gene unclear. Germline assignment: CDR1 SGDLS and CDR2 YYNGEE. The V and J ends lost 7 bases and 7 bases respectively, with 14 bases between them. The CDR3 is 13 residues long. The CDR3 region is CASAQLSGGELFF. CDR3 DNA sequence: TGTGCCAGCGCCCAGCTTTCGGGCGGGGAGCTGTTTTTT.

J is TRBJ1-2 and V is TRBV6-5; 8 nucleotides match TRBD1. V was pared by 6 bases and J by 5 bases, with 11 bases of the junction left unmatched. CDR1 and CDR2 from the germline V gene are MNHEY and SVGAGI. This CDR3 contains 15 residues. The CDR3 sequence is CASRNTGTGGYGYTF. CDR3 DNA sequence: TGTGCCAGCAGGAATACCGGGACAGGAGGGTATGGCTACACCTTC.

The gene calls are TRBV4-1 and TRBJ2-7; a possible D gene is TRBD2 (7 bases). The CDR3 sequence is 15 residues long. CDR1 MGHRA and CDR2 YSYEKL come from the germline V gene. Trimming removed 3 bases from V and 2 bases from J, with 14 bases in between. The CDR3 region is CASSHLSGTTYEQYF. Here the CDR3 DNA reads TGCGCCAGCAGCCATCTGAGCGGGACAACCTACGAGCAGTACTTC.